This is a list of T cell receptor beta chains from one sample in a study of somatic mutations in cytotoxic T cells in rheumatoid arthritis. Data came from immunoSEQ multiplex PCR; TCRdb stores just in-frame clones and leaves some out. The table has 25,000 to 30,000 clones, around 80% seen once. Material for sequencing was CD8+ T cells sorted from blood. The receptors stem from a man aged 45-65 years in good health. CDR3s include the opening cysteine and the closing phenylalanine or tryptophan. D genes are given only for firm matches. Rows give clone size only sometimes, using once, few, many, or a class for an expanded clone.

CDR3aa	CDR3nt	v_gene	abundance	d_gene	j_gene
CSARDSGEQYF	TGCAGTGCTAGAGATAGCGGCGAGCAGTACTTC	TRBV20-1	.	.	TRBJ2-7
CASSLRANRQETQYF	TGCGCCAGCAGCTTGAGGGCTAACAGGCAAGAGACCCAGTACTTC	TRBV5-1	.	.	TRBJ2-5
CASRSLASDVGETQYF	TGTGCCAGTAGGAGTTTGGCTAGCGATGTAGGCGAGACCCAGTACTTC	TRBV19	.	.	TRBJ2-5
CASSFWGGVSDTQYF	TGTGCCAGCAGCTTTTGGGGGGGCGTATCAGATACGCAGTATTTT	TRBV7-9	few	.	TRBJ2-3
CASGTDNQPQHF	TGTGCCAGCGGGACAGACAATCAGCCCCAGCATTTT	TRBV6-6	few	TRBD1	TRBJ1-5
CASSYGGGNTEAFF	TGTGCCAGCAGTTATGGAGGGGGAAACACTGAAGCTTTCTTT	TRBV6-5	.	.	TRBJ1-1
CASSRTGTYEQYF	TGTGCCAGCAGCCGCACAGGAACCTACGAGCAGTACTTC	TRBV11-3	.	.	TRBJ2-7
CASNPGGAGAYNEQFF	TGTGCCAGCAACCCCGGGGGGGCGGGGGCCTACAATGAGCAGTTCTTC	TRBV7-9	.	TRBD2	TRBJ2-1
CASSRTSSTDTQYF	TGTGCCAGCAGCCGGACCTCTAGCACAGATACGCAGTATTTT	TRBV27	.	.	TRBJ2-3
CSVDTGTRVDEQFF	TGCAGCGTTGATACGGGGACCCGGGTAGATGAGCAGTTCTTC	TRBV29-1	.	.	TRBJ2-1
CASNPTLNYEQYF	TGTGCCAGCAACCCGACCCTAAACTACGAGCAGTACTTC	TRBV2	.	.	TRBJ2-7
CSVSRDSSTDTQYF	TGCAGCGTGAGTAGGGACAGTAGCACAGATACGCAGTATTTT	TRBV29-1	.	TRBD1	TRBJ2-3
CASTTRDSGANVLTF	TGTGCCTCAACCACCAGGGACTCTGGGGCCAACGTCCTGACTTTC	TRBV30	.	.	TRBJ2-6
CAWTTGSYEQYF	TGTGCCTGGACGACAGGGAGTTACGAGCAGTACTTC	TRBV30	few	TRBD1	TRBJ2-7
CASSPGRYYEQYF	TGTGCCAGCAGCCCGGGGCGCTACTACGAGCAGTACTTC	TRBV27	.	.	TRBJ2-7
CSVEELGTGELFF	TGCAGCGTTGAAGAGCTTGGCACCGGGGAGCTGTTTTTT	TRBV29-1	.	.	TRBJ2-2
CASSRDGTEAFF	TGTGCCAGTAGCCGGGACGGCACTGAAGCTTTCTTT	TRBV4-2	.	.	TRBJ1-1
CASSPSVVWETPETQYF	TGTGCCAGCAGTCCTAGTGTTGTTTGGGAGACCCCTGAGACCCAGTACTTC	TRBV27	.	.	TRBJ2-5
CASSQEPVTSGRITYEQYF	TGTGCCAGCAGCCAAGAGCCCGTGACTAGCGGGAGAATAACCTACGAGCAGTACTTC	TRBV4-2	.	TRBD2	TRBJ2-7
CASSMIRDGNSYGYTF	TGTGCCAGTAGTATGATCCGTGACGGAAACTCCTATGGCTACACCTTC	TRBV19	.	.	TRBJ1-2
CAWRTGSGYTF	TGTGCCTGGAGGACAGGGAGCGGCTACACCTTC	TRBV30	.	TRBD1	TRBJ1-2
CASSLDAGGLREQFF	TGTGCCAGCAGCTTAGATGCGGGAGGGCTTCGAGAGCAGTTCTTC	TRBV7-6	.	TRBD2	TRBJ2-1
CARSFGSNIQYF	TGTGCCCGATCGTTTGGATCAAACATTCAGTACTTC	TRBV7-7	.	.	TRBJ2-4
CASSLAVRETQYF	TGTGCCAGCAGCTTAGCAGTTCGAGAGACCCAGTACTTC	TRBV7-7	.	.	TRBJ2-5
CAWTRQGSSGNTIYF	TGTGCCTGGACAAGACAGGGGAGCTCTGGAAACACCATATATTTT	TRBV30	.	TRBD1	TRBJ1-3
CASSQIDLPNYGYTF	TGCGCCAGCAGCCAGATCGATCTACCAAACTATGGCTACACCTTC	TRBV4-1	.	.	TRBJ1-2
CASRPDRGLGQPQHF	TGTGCCAGCAGACCGGACAGGGGGCTCGGTCAGCCCCAGCATTTT	TRBV6-5	.	TRBD1	TRBJ1-5
CASSQGAGANVLTF	TGCGCCAGCAGCCAGGGGGCTGGGGCCAACGTCCTGACTTTC	TRBV4-1	once	.	TRBJ2-6
CASSLGGGQYEQYF	TGTGCCAGCAGCTTAGGAGGGGGACAGTACGAGCAGTACTTC	TRBV7-9	.	TRBD1	TRBJ2-7
CASSEARGQANTEAFF	TGTGCCAGCAGTGAAGCCAGGGGACAGGCAAACACTGAAGCTTTCTTT	TRBV2	.	TRBD1	TRBJ1-1
CASSHITARQETQYF	TGTGCCAGCAGCCATATTACAGCCCGTCAAGAGACCCAGTACTTC	TRBV14	.	.	TRBJ2-5
CASSEHGGAEKLFF	TGTGCCAGCAGTGAACACGGGGGAGCTGAAAAACTGTTTTTT	TRBV13	.	.	TRBJ1-4
CASRRNTEAFF	TGTGCCAGCAGGAGGAACACTGAAGCTTTCTTT	TRBV27	.	.	TRBJ1-1
CASSYSRGETDTQYF	TGTGCCAGCAGTTACTCGAGAGGGGAGACAGATACGCAGTATTTT	TRBV6-5	.	.	TRBJ2-3
CASSLRREAEAFF	TGTGCCAGCAGTTTAAGGAGGGAGGCTGAAGCTTTCTTT	TRBV28	.	.	TRBJ1-1
CASSTSGSGSYNEQFF	TGTGCCAGCAGCACAAGCGGGAGCGGCTCCTACAATGAGCAGTTCTTC	TRBV9	once	TRBD2	TRBJ2-1
CASSALGQGMNTEAFF	TGTGCCAGCAGTGCTCTCGGACAGGGGATGAACACTGAAGCTTTCTTT	TRBV27	.	TRBD1	TRBJ1-1
CASRVRAQYEQYF	TGTGCCAGCAGGGTAAGGGCACAATACGAGCAGTACTTC	TRBV28	.	.	TRBJ2-7
CASSLEGGLNQPQHF	TGCGCCAGCAGCTTGGAAGGGGGATTGAATCAGCCCCAGCATTTT	TRBV5-1	.	.	TRBJ1-5
CAWNEVAGGYEQYF	TGTGCCTGGAATGAGGTAGCGGGAGGGTACGAGCAGTACTTC	TRBV30	.	TRBD2	TRBJ2-7
CASSIGQDTEAFF	TGTGCCAGCAGCATAGGACAGGACACTGAAGCTTTCTTT	TRBV13	.	TRBD1	TRBJ1-1
CASSFGTGELFF	TGTGCCAGCAGTTTTGGCACCGGGGAGCTGTTTTTT	TRBV27	few	.	TRBJ2-2
CASIATNYGYTF	TGTGCCAGCATTGCGACAAACTATGGCTACACCTTC	TRBV2	.	.	TRBJ1-2
CAWSEPPGQPNQPQHF	TGTGCCTGGAGCGAGCCACCGGGACAACCTAATCAGCCCCAGCATTTT	TRBV30	.	.	TRBJ1-5
CAISETGGRVDTQYF	TGTGCCATCAGTGAGACGGGAGGGCGCGTAGATACGCAGTATTTT	TRBV10-3	.	TRBD2	TRBJ2-3
CASSVSDRGRDEQYF	TGTGCCAGCAGTGTTTCAGACAGGGGACGGGACGAGCAGTACTTC	TRBV2	.	TRBD1	TRBJ2-7
CASSLVRSDNEQFF	TGTGCCAGCAGCTTAGTCCGTAGTGACAATGAGCAGTTCTTC	TRBV7-9	few	.	TRBJ2-1
CASSSRARLTDTQYF	TGTGCCAGCAGTTCCCGGGCTAGACTCACAGATACGCAGTATTTT	TRBV27	.	.	TRBJ2-3
CSGGVPSGSYADTQYF	TGCAGCGGGGGGGTACCTAGCGGGAGTTATGCAGATACGCAGTATTTT	TRBV29-1	.	TRBD2	TRBJ2-3
CASSHRRGGGSNQPQHF	TGCGCCAGCAGTCATCGGCGGGGGGGCGGGAGCAATCAGCCCCAGCATTTT	TRBV23-1	few	.	TRBJ1-5
CASSVDRLTEKLFF	TGTGCCAGCAGTGTTGACAGGTTAACTGAAAAACTGTTTTTT	TRBV6-5	.	.	TRBJ1-4
CASSSAGGGNEQFF	TGTGCCAGCAGCTCGGCGGGAGGGGGGAATGAGCAGTTCTTC	TRBV11-3	.	TRBD2	TRBJ2-1